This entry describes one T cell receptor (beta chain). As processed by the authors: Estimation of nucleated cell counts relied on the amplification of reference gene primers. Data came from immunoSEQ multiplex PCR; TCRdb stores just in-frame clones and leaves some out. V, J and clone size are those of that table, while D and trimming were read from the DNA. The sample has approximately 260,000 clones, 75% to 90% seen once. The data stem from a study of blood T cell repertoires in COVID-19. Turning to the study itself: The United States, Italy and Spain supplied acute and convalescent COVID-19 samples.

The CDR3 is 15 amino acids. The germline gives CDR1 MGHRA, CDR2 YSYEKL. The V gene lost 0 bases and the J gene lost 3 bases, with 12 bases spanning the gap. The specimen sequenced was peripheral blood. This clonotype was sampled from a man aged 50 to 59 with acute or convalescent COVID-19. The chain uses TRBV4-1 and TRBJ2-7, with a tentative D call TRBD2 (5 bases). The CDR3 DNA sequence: TGCGCCAGCAGCCAAGACTGGACTCGCCTCTACGAGCAGTACTTC. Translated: CASSQDWTRLYEQYF.